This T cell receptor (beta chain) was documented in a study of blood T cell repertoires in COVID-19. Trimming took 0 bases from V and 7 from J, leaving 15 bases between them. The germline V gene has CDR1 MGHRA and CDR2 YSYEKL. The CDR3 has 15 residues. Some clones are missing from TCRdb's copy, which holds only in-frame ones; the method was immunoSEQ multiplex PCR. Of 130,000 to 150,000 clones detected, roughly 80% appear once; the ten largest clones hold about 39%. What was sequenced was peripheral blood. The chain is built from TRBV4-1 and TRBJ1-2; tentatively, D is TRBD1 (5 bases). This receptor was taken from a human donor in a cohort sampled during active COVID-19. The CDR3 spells CASSQDMSAGGGYTF. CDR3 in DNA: TGCGCCAGCAGCCAAGATATGTCCGCCGGGGGTGGCTACACCTTC.